Below, one TCR beta chain is given with its context. Its antigen is not known. This specimen comes from a study of a mutant IDH1 vaccine in newly diagnosed glioma. Study at large: Patients began vaccination 4-6 weeks after radiotherapy alone, or with temozolomide cycles.

The assay was immunoSEQ multiplex PCR, and TCRdb's table has in-frame clones only and misses some. There are roughly 130,000 clones in the sample; around four fifths occur only once, and 4.5% to 5.5% lies in the top ten. Germline V gives CDR1 GTSNPN, CDR2 SVGIG (reference sequence). This CDR3 comprises 10 residues. This sample's time point: week 11, during vaccination. One vaccine dose held 300 ug of mutant IDH1 20-mer peptide and came with topical imiquimod. The sample was PBMCs, taken from a glioma patient whose treatment included an IDH1 peptide vaccine. The chain has TRBV30 and TRBJ1-1; D unresolved. The receptor's source is a man between 40 and 49 years old with glioma. DNA of the CDR3: TGTCGAGGGCCGAACACTGAAGCTTTCTTT. This codes for CRGPNTEAFF.